The 7 T cell receptor beta chains below all came from one sample that was sequenced in a study of vaccination effects on CD4 cells after COVID-19. No antigens are known for them. Generated by immunoSEQ multiplex PCR, the TCRdb table keeps only in-frame clones and is missing some. The sample yields approximately 74,000 clones, around 70% seen once. CD4+ T cell isolation took place after nine to eleven days of culture. It was two doses of either the BNT162b2 or mRNA-1273 vaccine that participants received. Sequenced material: CD4+ T cells from PBMCs cultured without peptide, taken after COVID-19 vaccination. Receptor source: a human donor who received a COVID-19 vaccine.

This clone was counted only a few times. This rearrangement joins TRBV5-1 to TRBJ2-3, with 11 bases fitting TRBD1. Trimming at V came to 1 base and at J to 5 bases, leaving 6 bases not matched to a gene. The CDR3 length is 16 residues. Germline V gives CDR1 SGHRS, CDR2 YFSETQ. The CDR3 DNA is TGCGCCAGCAGCTTGCGGGGACAGGGGGTGGTAGATACGCAGTATTTT. Translated, it gives CASSLRGQGVVDTQYF.

As DNA, the CDR3 is TGTGCCAGCAGTTTAGGGGCTTACTCCTACAATGAGCAGTTCTTC. Protein: CASSLGAYSYNEQFF. V gene TRBV27 combines with J gene TRBJ2-1; TRBD1 is a possible D gene (5 bases). The ends were cut back, 2 bases at V and 0 bases at J, with 8 bases in the middle. Germline V lookup: CDR1 MNHEY, CDR2 SMNVEV (reference sequence). The CDR3 sequence is 15 residues long.

The V call is TRBV27, the J call TRBJ2-6; D gene unclear. The CDR3 totals 15 residues. The germline V gene encodes CDR1 MNHEY and CDR2 SMNVEV (reference sequence). V was pared by 2 bases and J by 2 bases, with 7 bases between. The CDR3: CASSLTPAGANVLTF. The CDR3 DNA reads TGTGCCAGCAGTTTAACCCCCGCTGGGGCCAACGTCCTGACTTTC. Looking up the rest from reference TRBV27 and TRBJ2-6 gives the full variable domain: EAQVTQNPRYLITVTGKKLTVTCSQNMNHEYMSWYRQDPGLGLRQIYYSMNVEVTDKGDVPEGYKVSRKEKRNFPLILESPSPNQTSLYFCASSLTPAGANVLTFGAGSRLTVL.

This clone occurred once. V usage is TRBV28 and J usage is TRBJ2-2; D unclear. The CDR3 contains 14 residues. Germline CDR1 is MDHEN and CDR2 is SYDVKM. V shed 6 bases and J shed 6 bases, with 14 bases lying between them. The CDR3: CASSRLPSAGELFF. The CDR3 DNA reads as TGTGCCAGCAGCCGTCTCCCCTCTGCCGGGGAGCTGTTTTTT.

The chain links TRBV29-1 to TRBJ1-3, with 8 bases identical to TRBD1. Germline lookup yields CDR1 SQVTM and CDR2 ANQGSEA. J gave up 4 bases and V 5 bases, and 7 bases lay outside the gene matches. The CDR3 runs 14 residues. CDR3 sequence (DNA): TGCAGCGTTTCGGGACAGGTCTCGGGAAACACCATATATTTT. This translates into CSVSGQVSGNTIYF.

A note on this clone: Other DNA sequences in this sample translate to the same CDR3. The chain carries TRBV7-9 and TRBJ1-2, with 11 positions matching TRBD1. In germline, CDR1 is SEHNR, CDR2 FQNEAQ (reference sequence). The CDR3 covers 14 residues. The V segment lost 5 bases and the J segment 7 bases; nucleotides outside the gene matches: 6. The CDR3 nucleotides read TGTGCCAGCAGCCTCGGACAGGGGGCGGGTGGCTACACCTTC. Its protein product is CASSLGQGAGGYTF.

This clone was seen once. This sequence joins TRBV2 and TRBJ2-7; the match to TRBD1 covers 8 bases. Germline V gives CDR1 SNHLY, CDR2 FYNNEI. With 1 base clipped from V and 6 bases from J, the junction kept 8 bases outside the gene matches. The CDR3 covers 15 residues. CDR3: CASSEVDRGPREQYV. CDR3 sequence (DNA): TGTGCCAGCAGTGAAGTAGACAGGGGCCCTCGCGAGCAGTACGTC.